The clone carrying this T cell receptor (beta chain) was counted once. What it binds is unknown. Since a much larger clone is just one base distant, this may be a read error. The data are from a study of blood T cells in healthy people across ages. Findings of the study overall: With donor CMV status unknown, expanded clonotype changes were possibly confounded. TCR beta diversity per million T cells fell roughly linearly with age.

Primed by a sample-barcoded 5' primer and a J-beta primer mix, a second PCR proceeded for about 7 to 11 cycles. Template switching added a 12-random-nucleotide identifier to every cDNA molecule. Every sample gave at least 2.5 million paired-end reads containing CDR3. MiXCR, run by TCRdb on the 5' RACE reads, gives a single entry per CDR3 protein. The sample consists of roughly 1,500,000 distinct CDR3 sequences, around 35% of them appearing once. The sequence came from a woman younger than 45 in good health. The source material was blood.

The CDR3 sequence: CAGSVQGGETQYF. The CDR3 DNA sequence: TGTGCCGGCAGCGTACAGGGAGGGGAGACCCAGTACTTC. J is TRBJ2-5 and V is TRBV7-9; D may be TRBD2 (7 bases). The CDR3 sequence is 13 residues long. Germline values: CDR1 SEHNR, CDR2 FQNEAQ (reference sequence). The full variable domain, rest sourced from reference TRBV7-9 and TRBJ2-5, is DTGVSQNPRHKITKRGQNVTFRCDPISEHNRLYWYRQTLGQGPEFLTYFQNEAQLEKSRLLSDRFSAERPKGSFSTLEIQRTEQGDSAMYLCAGSVQGGETQYFGPGTRLLVL.